This TCR beta chain was documented in a study of shared clonotypes between healthy human individuals. Study results and limitations: Across subsets, estimated richness was generally greater for naive than for memory populations. Represented diversity (both genetic and exposure-history) was limited by the small number of donors. Four donors had about 5% of their naive CD4 clonotypes in common. Sequencing depth was a factor that was expected to affect clonotype sharing among donors.

The data were produced by immunoSEQ multiplex PCR, yet TCRdb's version contains in-frame clones alone and is incomplete. The table shows around 700,000 clones, with 90% to 95% occurring only once. V was shortened by 8 bases and J by 5 bases, with 21 bases between the two germline ends. The CDR3 has 15 residues. The germline V gene has CDR1 MDHEN and CDR2 SYDVKM. Turning to this clone: What it recognizes is unknown.

Naive CD8 cells lacked CD45RO and underwent positive selection for CCR7, leaving out terminally differentiated effector memory CD45RA+ cells. What was sequenced was naive CD8+ T cells sorted from blood. The chain recombines TRBV28 with TRBJ2-5, with D perhaps TRBD2 (6 bases). This clonotype was obtained from a man aged 25-40 years in good health. CDR3 sequence reads: CASSSPAGTRETQYF. CDR3 coding DNA: TGTGCCAGCTCCTCCCCAGCGGGTACCCGGGAGACCCAGTACTTC.